One sample yielded the 9 T cell receptor beta chains listed below, sequenced in a study of CD8+ T cells in alopecia areata. Following RNA extraction, reverse transcription yielded cDNA that acted as the sequencing template. Assay: immunoSEQ multiplex PCR; the TCRdb copy retains only in-frame clones and omits some. This sample yields some 13,000 clones, of which 60% are seen a single time; roughly 21% belongs to the top ten. Collected material from alopecia areata patients comprised lesional scalp punch biopsies and peripheral blood. The sequenced material came from skin. These receptors came from a human donor with alopecia areata.

The J gene is TRBJ1-1, the V gene TRBV6-4, with unresolved D. This CDR3 has 13 residues. Germline-derived CDR1 and CDR2 are MRHNA and SNTAGT. Trimming stripped 8 bases from V and 1 base from J, with 11 bases between. The CDR3: CASAPSPNTEAFF. CDR3 nucleotide sequence: TGTGCCAGCGCCCCTTCCCCGAACACTGAAGCTTTCTTT.

The V call is TRBV7-3, the J call TRBJ2-1; D perhaps matches TRBD2 (6 bases). The CDR3 loop spans 16 amino acids. Per the germline V gene, CDR1 is SGHTA and CDR2 is FQGTGA. Deletions cut 5 bases from V and 7 bases from J, with 21 bases between. CDR3 region: CASSPQMSSADNEQFF. In nucleotides, the CDR3 is TGTGCCAGCAGCCCCCAAATGTCTAGCGCGGATAATGAGCAGTTCTTC.

V gene TRBV7-2 combines with J gene TRBJ2-7; D is unclear. With 5 bases removed from V and 1 base from J, the gap between germline ends came to 3 bases. Per germline, CDR1 SGHTA and CDR2 FQGNSA. The CDR3 length is 11 residues. The CDR3 loop is CASSLSYEQYF. The CDR3 DNA sequence: TGTGCCAGCAGCCTATCCTACGAGCAGTACTTC. The whole variable domain, remainder taken from reference TRBV7-2 and TRBJ2-7, is GAGVSQSPSNKVTEKGKDVELRCDPISGHTALYWYRQSLGQGLEFLIYFQGNSAPDKSGLPSDRFSAERTGGSVSTLTIQRTQQEDSAVYLCASSLSYEQYFGPGTRLTVT.

This clone came up a few times. The chain has TRBV7-6 and TRBJ1-4; TRBD1 might be the D (5 bases). The germline V gene has CDR1 SGHVS and CDR2 FNYEAQ. Trimming took off 0 bases at V and 7 bases at J, with 15 bases between the two ends. This CDR3 region has 16 residues. The DNA of the CDR3 is TGTGCCAGCAGCTTAGCGCATGGGGGTAGCGCTGAAAAACTGTTTTTT. Its protein product is CASSLAHGGSAEKLFF.

V gene TRBV6-5 combines with J gene TRBJ2-7; the D is unclear. V was cut by 0 bases and J by 2 bases, with 5 bases left in between. Germline CDR1 is MNHEY and CDR2 is SVGAGI. The CDR3 length is 13 residues. This chain's CDR3 is CASSYSGTYEQYF. The CDR3 nucleotides read TGTGCCAGCAGTTACTCAGGAACCTACGAGCAGTACTTC.

V gene TRBV5-1 combines with J gene TRBJ2-5; 8 positions match TRBD1. The trim removed 6 bases at V and 4 bases at J, leaving 5 bases unmatched. Germline V gene data show CDR1 as SGHRS and CDR2 as YFSETQ. This CDR3 contains 13 residues. The CDR3 DNA reads as TGCGCCAGCACCTGGACAGGGTTAGAGACCCAGTACTTC. This sequence encodes CASTWTGLETQYF.

The J gene is TRBJ1-2, the V gene TRBV27; D call uncertain. Trimming took 0 bases from V and 4 from J, leaving 6 bases between them. This CDR3 is built from 13 residues. The germline V gene encodes CDR1 MNHEY and CDR2 SMNVEV (reference sequence). The CDR3 DNA reads TGTGCCAGCAGTTTATCGGGTCTCTATGGCTACACCTTC. This translates into CASSLSGLYGYTF.

The gene calls are TRBV7-3 and TRBJ2-2; either TRBD1 or TRBD2 may fit D (5 bases each). Germline assignment: CDR1 SGHTA and CDR2 FQGTGA. The CDR3 length is 12 residues. With 5 bases removed from V and 6 bases from J, the gap between germline ends came to 7 bases. This CDR3 reads CASSGGAGELFF. CDR3 nucleotides: TGTGCCAGCAGCGGGGGAGCCGGGGAGCTGTTTTTT.

The chain links TRBV2 to TRBJ1-1; TRBD1 agrees at 9 bases. The ends lost 1 base at V and 4 bases at J; junction bases unmatched: 4. CDR1 is SNHLY, CDR2 FYNNEI, per germline. The CDR3 is made up of 15 amino acids. The CDR3 region is CASSEVGQGRTEAFF. CDR3 coding DNA: TGTGCCAGCAGTGAAGTGGGACAGGGTCGCACTGAAGCTTTCTTT.